This TCR beta chain was retrieved from a study of CD4+ T cells in melanoma (dated by TCRdb to between 2020 and 2023). Regarding the complete study: The study investigated neoantigen-specific CD4+ T cells in human melanoma.

The donors were melanoma patients. The library came from the immunoSEQ multiplex PCR assay. TCRdb took this table from immuneACCESS and kept in-frame rearrangements with V and J called. Such tables lack part of the clones; where checked against another copy, unresolved V genes explain under half of the gap, and the rest is unexplained. The sample data list some 10,000 clones, and around 63% of these were observed just once. The ten top clones hold approximately 11% of the sample. This clone came up once. Its binding antigen is unknown. Per-base quality was not reported, and no clone a single base away is much larger than it. Paper-wide results and their limitations: The report described a correlation between neoantigen-specific CD4+ T cells and the function of CD8+ T cells, macrophages and B cells. According to the report, neoantigen-specific CD4+ T cells in melanoma displayed diverse differentiation states.

Via the germline V gene, CDR1 is MNHNS and CDR2 SASEGT. From the cysteine up to the phenylalanine, the CDR3 has a length of 15 residues. Only the CDR3 portion is preserved as DNA: 45 bases, with reading frame beginning at the first base. V loses 4 bases, J loses 0 bases, and the germline ends lie 10 bases apart. Sequenced sample: cells from a culture (not recorded whether cultured in vitro). This sequence uses TRBV6-1 and TRBJ1-5; TRBD1 might be the D gene, on 6 matching bases. The origin of this receptor is a human donor with melanoma. For the CDR3, the sequence is CASSAGTSSNQPQHF. The nucleotides read TGTGCCAGCAGTGCAGGGACAAGTAGCAATCAGCCCCAGCATTTT.